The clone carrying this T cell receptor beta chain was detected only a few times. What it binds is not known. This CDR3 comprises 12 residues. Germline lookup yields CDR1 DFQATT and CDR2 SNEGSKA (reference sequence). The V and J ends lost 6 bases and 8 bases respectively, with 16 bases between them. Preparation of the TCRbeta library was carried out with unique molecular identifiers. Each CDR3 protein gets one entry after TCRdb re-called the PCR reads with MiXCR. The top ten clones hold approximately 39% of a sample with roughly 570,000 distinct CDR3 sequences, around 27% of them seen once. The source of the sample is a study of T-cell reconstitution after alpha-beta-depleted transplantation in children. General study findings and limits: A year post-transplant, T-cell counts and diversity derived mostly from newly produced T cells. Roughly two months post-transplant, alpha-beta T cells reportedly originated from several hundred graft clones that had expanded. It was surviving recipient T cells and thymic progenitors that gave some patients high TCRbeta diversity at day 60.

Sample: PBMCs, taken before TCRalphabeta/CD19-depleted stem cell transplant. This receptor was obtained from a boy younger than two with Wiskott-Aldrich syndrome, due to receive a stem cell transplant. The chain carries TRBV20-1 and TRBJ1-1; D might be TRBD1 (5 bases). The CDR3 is CSATRTGTEAFF. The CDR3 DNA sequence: TGCAGTGCAACAAGAACCGGGACCGAAGCTTTCTTT.